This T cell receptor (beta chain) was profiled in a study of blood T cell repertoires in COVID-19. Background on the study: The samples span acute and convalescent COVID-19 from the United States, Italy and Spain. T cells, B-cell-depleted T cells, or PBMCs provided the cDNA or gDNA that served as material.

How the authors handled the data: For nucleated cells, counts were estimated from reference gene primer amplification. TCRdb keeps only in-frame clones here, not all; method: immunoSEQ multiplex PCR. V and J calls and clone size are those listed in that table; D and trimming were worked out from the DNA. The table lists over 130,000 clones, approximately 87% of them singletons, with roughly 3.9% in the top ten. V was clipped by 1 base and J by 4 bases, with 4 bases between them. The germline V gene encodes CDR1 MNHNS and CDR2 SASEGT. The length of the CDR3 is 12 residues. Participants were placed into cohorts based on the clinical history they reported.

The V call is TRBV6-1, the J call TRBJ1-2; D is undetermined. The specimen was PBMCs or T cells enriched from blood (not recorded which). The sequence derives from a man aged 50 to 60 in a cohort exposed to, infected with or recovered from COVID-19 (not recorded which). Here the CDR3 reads CASSEGSYGYTF. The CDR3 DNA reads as TGTGCCAGCAGTGAAGGGAGCTATGGCTACACCTTC.